One sample yielded the 18 T cell receptor beta chains listed below, sequenced in a study of shared clonotypes between healthy human individuals. Using immunoSEQ multiplex PCR, the repertoire was profiled, and TCRdb retains in-frame clones only, with some absent. Of around 1.4 million clones listed, around 98.5% are singletons. Specimen: naive CD4+ T cells sorted from blood. Subset defined: CD45RA+ positively selected. Receptor source: a young man in good health.

V usage is TRBV19 and J usage is TRBJ2-1, with D uncertain. The germline V gene encodes CDR1 LNHDA and CDR2 SQIVND (reference sequence). V was trimmed by 3 bases and J by 5 bases, leaving 17 bases between them. The CDR3 sequence is 16 residues long. The CDR3 nucleotides read TGTGCCAGTAGTATCGCAGGTCCCCATCGGGACAATGAGCAGTTCTTC. It translates to CASSIAGPHRDNEQFF.

A single count supports this clone. V is TRBV18 and J is TRBJ2-7; 8 nucleotides match TRBD2. The junction had 10 bases not matched to a gene; V was cut back by 3 bases and J by 0 bases. The CDR3 sequence is 17 residues long. Germline V gene lookup returns CDR1 KGHSH and CDR2 LQKENI. CDR3 in amino acids: CASSPARGRTFSYEQYF. CDR3 DNA: TGTGCCAGCTCACCGGCCCGCGGGAGGACGTTCTCCTACGAGCAGTACTTC.

This chain joins TRBV5-1 and TRBJ2-5; D may be TRBD2 (6 bases). This CDR3 has 13 residues. V gave up 3 bases and J gave up 3 bases, with 9 bases separating them. Per the germline V gene, CDR1 is SGHRS and CDR2 is YFSETQ. Here the CDR3 DNA reads TGCGCCAGCAGCTGGGGGGTGGAAGAGACCCAGTACTTC. Residues: CASSWGVEETQYF. Looking up the rest from reference TRBV5-1 and TRBJ2-5 gives the full variable domain: KAGVTQTPRYLIKTRGQQVTLSCSPISGHRSVSWYQQTPGQGLQFLFEYFSETQRNKGNFPGRFSGRQFSNSRSEMNVSTLELGDSALYLCASSWGVEETQYFGPGTRLLVL.

The CDR3 bases are TGTGCCAGTAGTATAGATCATAGCGTTACCAAAAACATTCAGTACTTC. This encodes CASSIDHSVTKNIQYF. This chain connects TRBV19 to TRBJ2-4; maybe TRBD2 (5 bases). V dropped 0 bases and J dropped 2 bases, with 11 bases sitting between them. Per germline, CDR1 LNHDA and CDR2 SQIVND (reference sequence). This CDR3 is built from 16 residues. The variable domain in full, with the rest retrieved from reference TRBV19 and TRBJ2-4, is DGGITQSPKYLFRKEGQNVTLSCEQNLNHDAMYWYRQDPGQGLRLIYYSQIVNDFQKGDIAEGYSVSREKKESFPLTVTSAQKNPTAFYLCASSIDHSVTKNIQYFGAGTRLSVL.

The V and J genes are TRBV11-2 and TRBJ2-5; D is unresolved. The CDR3 is 14 amino acids. Germline CDR1 SGHAT, CDR2 FQNNGV. Trimming took 5 bases from V and 6 from J, leaving 16 bases between them. The CDR3 loop reads CASSESGYRQTQYF. Here the CDR3 DNA reads TGTGCCAGCAGCGAGAGTGGGTATCGACAGACCCAGTACTTC.

This clone was picked up one time. The chain links TRBV6-1 to TRBJ1-2, with 9 nucleotides matching TRBD1. V was pared by 4 bases and J by 12 bases, with 3 bases of the junction left unmatched. Germline V CDR1 and CDR2: MNHNS, SASEGT. The CDR3 loop spans 11 amino acids. CDR3 loop: CASSAQGADTF. The CDR3 nucleotides are TGTGCCAGCAGTGCACAGGGGGCCGACACCTTC.

This chain links TRBV2 with TRBJ1-2, with 7 bases aligning to TRBD1. The CDR3 contains 12 residues. Germline lookup yields CDR1 SNHLY and CDR2 FYNNEI. Trimming removed 6 bases from V and 8 bases from J; junction bases left unmatched: 6. The CDR3 protein is CASSQEQGGYTF. The CDR3 DNA follows: TGTGCCAGCAGCCAGGAACAGGGGGGCTACACCTTC.

V and J are TRBV5-6 and TRBJ2-7; 9 positions match TRBD1. Germline loops: CDR1 SGHDT, CDR2 YYEEEE. J gave up 3 bases and V 0 bases, and 4 bases lay outside the gene matches. This CDR3 has 15 residues. The CDR3 loop is CASSLAGQGNYEQYF. CDR3 coding DNA: TGTGCCAGCAGCTTGGCGGGACAGGGTAACTACGAGCAGTACTTC.

The chain uses TRBV13 and TRBJ1-2; weak D call: TRBD1 (6 bases). The germline V and J ends were trimmed by 6 bases and 7 bases, with 12 bases remaining between them. The CDR3 covers 12 residues. CDR1 is PRHDT, CDR2 FYEKMQ, per germline (reference sequence). CDR3 region: CASSEQGRGYTF. Written as DNA, the CDR3 is TGTGCCAGCAGTGAACAGGGCCGTGGCTACACCTTC.

The V call is TRBV29-1, the J call TRBJ2-7; no definite D call. CDR3 length equals 12 residues. The V gene's germline CDR1 is SQVTM and CDR2 ANQGSEA. The V gene lost 5 bases and the J gene lost 1 base, with 9 bases spanning the gap. The CDR3 coding sequence is TGCAGCGTTCTGTCCCAGTCCTACGAGCAGTACTTC. This gives the protein CSVLSQSYEQYF.

The V call is TRBV5-4, the J call TRBJ2-2; 8 bases are a match to TRBD2. The V and J ends lost 0 bases and 3 bases, in that order; junction bases with no gene match: 7. The length of the CDR3 is 17 residues. Germline values: CDR1 SGHNT, CDR2 YYREEE (reference sequence). CDR3 residues: CASSLAEIAGYTGELFF. In nucleotides, the CDR3 is TGTGCCAGCAGCTTGGCCGAGATAGCGGGATACACCGGGGAGCTGTTTTTT.

The chain couples TRBV7-9 to TRBJ2-1, with 9 positions matching TRBD2. This CDR3 is built from 14 residues. Trimming removed 5 bases from V and 6 bases from J; junction bases left unmatched: 5. Germline assignment: CDR1 SEHNR and CDR2 FQNEAQ (reference sequence). The CDR3 reads CASSGREGRNEQFF. CDR3 sequence (DNA): TGTGCCAGCAGCGGGCGGGAGGGCCGCAATGAGCAGTTCTTC.

V usage is TRBV21-1 and J usage is TRBJ2-3; TRBD2, as called in the table, went unchecked against the DNA. TRBV21-1 is given as a pseudogene. The CDR3 runs to 17 residues. DNA for the CDR3: TGTGCCAGCAGCTCCCGGACTAGCAGCGCTAGAGGGGATACGCAGTATTTT. This codes for CASSSRTSSARGDTQYF.

The chain is built from TRBV6-1 and TRBJ2-7; D tentatively reads TRBD1 or TRBD2 (5 bases each). Germline assignment: CDR1 MNHNS and CDR2 SASEGT. Trimming stripped 0 bases from V and 2 bases from J, with 8 bases between. This CDR3 contains 14 residues. CDR3 sequence (DNA): TGTGCCAGCAGTGAAGCCCCGGGACCCTACGAGCAGTACTTC. Translation: CASSEAPGPYEQYF.

The rearrangement links TRBV2 to TRBJ1-5; D may be TRBD1 (6 bases). From germline, CDR1 is SNHLY and CDR2 FYNNEI. Trimming left V 4 bases short and J 5 bases short, with 12 bases between. This CDR3 has 14 amino acids. In DNA, the CDR3 is TGTGCCAGCAGTGGGCAGGGGTACTATCAGCCCCAGCATTTT. Its protein is CASSGQGYYQPQHF. The variable domain in full, with the rest retrieved from reference TRBV2 and TRBJ1-5, is EPEVTQTPSHQVTQMGQEVILRCVPISNHLYFYWYRQILGQKVEFLVSFYNNEISEKSEIFDDQFSVERPDGSNFTLKIRSTKLEDSAMYFCASSGQGYYQPQHFGDGTRLSIL.

This chain links TRBV2 with TRBJ2-3, with 7 nucleotides matching TRBD2. The CDR3 spans 15 residues. Germline values: CDR1 SNHLY, CDR2 FYNNEI. After removal of 7 bases from V and 0 bases from J, the junction contained 7 bases not matched to a gene. The CDR3 spells CASTIGRFSTDTQYF. DNA of the CDR3: TGTGCCAGCACTATCGGGAGGTTTAGCACAGATACGCAGTATTTT.

CDR3 residues: CANPDRGEPYEQYF. The CDR3 DNA reads TGTGCCAACCCGGACAGGGGGGAACCCTACGAGCAGTACTTC. J is TRBJ2-7 and V is TRBV5-6, with 10 bases aligning to TRBD1. J was trimmed by 2 bases and V by 9 bases; bases with no gene match: 8. This CDR3 spans 14 amino acids. Germline loops: CDR1 SGHDT, CDR2 YYEEEE.

This clone was observed once. The chain joins TRBV7-2 to TRBJ2-2; unclear D gene. CDR1 and CDR2 from the germline V gene are SGHTA and FQGNSA. V lost 6 bases, J lost 2 bases, and 10 bases lay in between. CDR3 length: 14 residues. CDR3 region: CASSRGANTGELFF. As DNA, the CDR3 is TGTGCCAGCAGTCGCGGCGCTAACACCGGGGAGCTGTTTTTT. The full variable domain, rest sourced from reference TRBV7-2 and TRBJ2-2, is GAGVSQSPSNKVTEKGKDVELRCDPISGHTALYWYRQSLGQGLEFLIYFQGNSAPDKSGLPSDRFSAERTGGSVSTLTIQRTQQEDSAVYLCASSRGANTGELFFGEGSRLTVL.